This T cell receptor beta chain appears in the sequencing data of a study of shared clonotypes between healthy human individuals. Notes on the study in general: In having few donors, the study represented limited genetic and exposure-history diversity.

Original methodology: ImmunoSEQ sequences covered only the junction and lacked quality scores; filtering therefore differed. The method was immunoSEQ multiplex PCR; TCRdb's version includes in-frame clones alone and lacks a portion of them. V and J calls and clone size are given by that table; D and trimming were obtained from the DNA. The table has 2 million to 2.5 million clones, approximately 90% seen once. The healthy adult donors were HIV-negative and reported no recent acute infections or vaccinations. The investigators split CD4+ cells into a CD45RA+ naive subset and a CD45RA-negative memory subset. Comment on this clone: Its antigen is as yet unknown.

This TCR derives from a man younger than 35 in good health. Some clones in this sample may be carry-over from other donors' samples. The specimen was naive CD4+ T cells from PBMCs. The subset: CD45RA+ positively selected.

The CDR3 reads CASSGGPYYEQYF. The CDR3 coding sequence is TGTGCCAGCAGTGGAGGACCTTACTACGAGCAGTACTTC. The rearrangement joins TRBV6-1 to TRBJ2-7; D gene unclear. Germline CDR1 reads MNHNS; CDR2 reads SASEGT. Trimming took 4 bases from V and 3 from J, leaving 10 bases between them. The CDR3 covers 13 residues.